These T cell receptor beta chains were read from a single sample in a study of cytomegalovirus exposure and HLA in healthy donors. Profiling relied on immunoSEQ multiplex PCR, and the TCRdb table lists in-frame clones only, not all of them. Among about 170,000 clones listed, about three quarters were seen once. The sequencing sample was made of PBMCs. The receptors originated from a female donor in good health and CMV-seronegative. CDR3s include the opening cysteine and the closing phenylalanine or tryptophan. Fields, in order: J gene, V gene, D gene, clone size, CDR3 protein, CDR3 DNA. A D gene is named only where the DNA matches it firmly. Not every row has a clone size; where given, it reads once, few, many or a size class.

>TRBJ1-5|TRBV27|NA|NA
CASSPNGGHQPQHF
TGTGCCAGCAGTCCAAACGGGGGGCATCAGCCCCAGCATTTT
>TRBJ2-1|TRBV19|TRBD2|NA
CASSIVGTSGSSYNEQFF
TGTGCCAGTAGTATAGTTGGTACTAGCGGGAGCTCCTACAATGAGCAGTTCTTC
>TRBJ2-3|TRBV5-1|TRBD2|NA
CASSFTSGGYTDTQYF
TGCGCCAGCAGCTTCACTAGCGGGGGGTACACAGATACGCAGTATTTT
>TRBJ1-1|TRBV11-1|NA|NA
CASSPSRFGGTEAFF
TGTGCCAGCAGCCCTTCAAGGTTCGGGGGAACTGAAGCTTTCTTT
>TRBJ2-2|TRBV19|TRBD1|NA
CASSTETGQINTGELFF
TGTGCCAGTAGTACGGAAACGGGACAGATCAACACCGGGGAGCTGTTTTTT
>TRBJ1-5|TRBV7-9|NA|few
CSSSRDNQPQHF
TGTTCCAGCAGTCGGGATAATCAGCCCCAGCATTTT
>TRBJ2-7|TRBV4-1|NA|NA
CASSLDIASVAYEQYF
TGCGCCAGCAGCCTAGACATCGCGTCGGTGGCCTACGAGCAGTACTTC
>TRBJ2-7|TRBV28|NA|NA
CASSFGGAPYEQYF
TGTGCCAGCAGTTTTGGGGGGGCTCCCTACGAGCAGTACTTC
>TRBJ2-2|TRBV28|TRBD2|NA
CASNGSGTRITGELFF
TGTGCCAGCAATGGATCCGGGACTAGGATAACCGGGGAGCTGTTTTTT
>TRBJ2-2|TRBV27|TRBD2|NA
CASRPGGRSNTGELFF
TGTGCCAGCCGGCCAGGCGGGAGATCGAACACCGGGGAGCTGTTTTTT
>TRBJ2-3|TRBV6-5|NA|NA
CASSYAGDTQYF
TGTGCCAGCAGTTACGCGGGAGATACGCAGTATTTT
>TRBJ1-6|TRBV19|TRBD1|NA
CASSRDRDSPLHF
TGTGCCAGTAGCCGGGACAGGGACTCACCCCTCCACTTT
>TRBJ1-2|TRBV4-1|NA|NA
CASSLNTGTNPNYGYTF
TGCGCCAGCAGCCTAAATACCGGGACAAACCCTAACTATGGCTACACCTTC
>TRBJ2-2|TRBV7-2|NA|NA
CASSLGGWQAGELFF
TGTGCCAGCAGCTTAGGTGGCTGGCAAGCCGGGGAGCTGTTTTTT
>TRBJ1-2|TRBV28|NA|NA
CASLLDRPPYGYTF
TGTGCCAGCCTGTTGGACAGACCTCCTTATGGCTACACCTTC
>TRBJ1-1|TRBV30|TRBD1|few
CAWSLGQVNTEAFF
TGTGCCTGGAGCTTAGGACAGGTGAACACTGAAGCTTTCTTT
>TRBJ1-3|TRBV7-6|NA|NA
CASRGVSGNTIYF
TGTGCCAGCAGAGGGGTCTCTGGAAACACCATATATTTT
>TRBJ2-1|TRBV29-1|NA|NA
CSVEPGTYNEQFF
TGCAGCGTTGAGCCAGGGACCTACAATGAGCAGTTCTTC
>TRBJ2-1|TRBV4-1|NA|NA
CASSPDWVYNEQFF
TGCGCCAGCAGCCCGGACTGGGTTTACAATGAGCAGTTCTTC
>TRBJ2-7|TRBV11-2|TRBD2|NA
CASRGYAGVGYEQYF
TGTGCCAGCAGAGGATACGCGGGAGTGGGCTACGAGCAGTACTTC
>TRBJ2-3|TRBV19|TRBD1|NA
CASRDRTTDTQYF
TGTGCCAGTCGGGACAGAACCACAGATACGCAGTATTTT
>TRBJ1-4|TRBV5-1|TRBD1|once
CASSMTGRNEKLFF
TGCGCCAGCAGCATGACAGGGCGGAATGAAAAACTGTTTTTT
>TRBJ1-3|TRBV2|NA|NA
CASMGRVGGNTIYF
TGTGCCAGCATGGGCAGGGTCGGCGGAAACACCATATATTTT
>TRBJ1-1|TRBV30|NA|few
CAWSVLSEAFF
TGTGCCTGGAGTGTACTTAGCGAAGCTTTCTTT
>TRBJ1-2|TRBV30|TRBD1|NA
CAWRDLPGQPYGYTF
TGTGCCTGGAGGGACCTCCCGGGACAGCCCTATGGCTACACCTTC
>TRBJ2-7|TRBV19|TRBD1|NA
CASSIVGGAYEQYF
TGTGCCAGTAGTATTGTAGGGGGCGCCTACGAGCAGTACTTC
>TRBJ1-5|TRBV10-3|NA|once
CAISLGTDNQPQHF
TGTGCCATCAGTTTAGGAACAGACAATCAGCCCCAGCATTTT
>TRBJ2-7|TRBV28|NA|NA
CASSFSTAKFSYEQYF
TGTGCCAGCAGTTTTTCGACAGCTAAGTTTTCCTACGAGCAGTACTTC
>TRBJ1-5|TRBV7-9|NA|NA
CASSLAEGPQHF
TGTGCCAGCAGCTTAGCAGAGGGGCCCCAGCATTTT
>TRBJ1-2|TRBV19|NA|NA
CASSLGDYGYTF
TGTGCCAGTAGTCTCGGGGACTATGGCTACACCTTC
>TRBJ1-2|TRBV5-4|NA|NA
CASSLDGYGYTF
TGTGCCAGCAGCTTGGACGGCTATGGCTACACCTTC
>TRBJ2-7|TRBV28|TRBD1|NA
CASSLTSGQAVHEQYF
TGTGCCAGCAGCCTGACTTCAGGACAGGCGGTGCACGAGCAGTACTTC
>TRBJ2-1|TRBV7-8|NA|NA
CASSLDGGWDSYNEQFF
TGTGCCAGCAGCTTAGACGGAGGGTGGGACTCCTACAATGAGCAGTTCTTC
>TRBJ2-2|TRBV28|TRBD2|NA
CASLAGVDTGELFF
TGTGCCAGTCTAGCGGGGGTGGACACCGGGGAGCTGTTTTTT
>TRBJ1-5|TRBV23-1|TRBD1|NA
CASSHRRDRGLGGNQPQHF
TGCGCCAGCAGTCACCGCCGGGACAGGGGGCTAGGTGGCAATCAGCCCCAGCATTTT
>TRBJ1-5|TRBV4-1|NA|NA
CASSQGSGTSGQPQHF
TGCGCCAGCAGCCAAGGATCCGGGACATCAGGACAGCCCCAGCATTTT
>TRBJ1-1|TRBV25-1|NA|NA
CASSDHMNTEAFF
TGTGCCAGCAGTGATCACATGAACACTGAAGCTTTCTTT
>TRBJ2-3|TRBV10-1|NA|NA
CASSEGLSTDTQYF
TGCGCCAGCAGTGAGGGACTCAGCACAGATACGCAGTATTTT
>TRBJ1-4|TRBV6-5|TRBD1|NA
CASSYNRGRTNEKLFF
TGTGCCAGCAGTTACAACAGGGGGAGGACTAATGAAAAACTGTTTTTT
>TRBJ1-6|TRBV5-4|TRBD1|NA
CASSYDANRGGNSPLHF
TGTGCCAGCAGCTATGATGCTAACAGGGGAGGAAATTCACCCCTCCACTTT
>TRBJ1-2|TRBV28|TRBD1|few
CASRFRDRSNYGYTF
TGTGCCAGCAGATTCCGGGACAGGTCTAACTATGGCTACACCTTC